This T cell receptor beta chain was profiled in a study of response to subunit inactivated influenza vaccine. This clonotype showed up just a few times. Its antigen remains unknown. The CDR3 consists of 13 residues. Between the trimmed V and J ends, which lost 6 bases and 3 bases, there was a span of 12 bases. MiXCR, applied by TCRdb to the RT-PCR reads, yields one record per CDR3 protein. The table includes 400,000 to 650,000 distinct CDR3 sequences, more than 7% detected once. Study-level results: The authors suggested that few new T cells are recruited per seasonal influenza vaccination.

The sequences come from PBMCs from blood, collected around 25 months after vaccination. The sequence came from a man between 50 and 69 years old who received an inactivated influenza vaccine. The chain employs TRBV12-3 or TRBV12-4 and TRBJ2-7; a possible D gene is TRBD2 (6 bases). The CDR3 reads CASSHGGSYEQYF. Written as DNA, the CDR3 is TGTGCCAGCAGCCACGGGGGTAGCTACGAGCAGTACTTC.